This T cell receptor beta chain emerged from a study of blood T cell repertoires in COVID-19. Study summary: Spain, Italy and the United States supplied samples that represented acute and convalescent COVID-19. T cells, B-cell-depleted T cells, or PBMCs provided the cDNA or gDNA that served as material.

This study enrolled people aged roughly 18 to 90 from approximately 25 US geographic areas. As originally analysed: Reference gene primer amplification gave nucleated cell count estimates. Profiling relied on immunoSEQ multiplex PCR, and the TCRdb table lists in-frame clones only, not all of them. That table is the source of V, J and clone size, and D and trimming were worked out from the DNA. This table has approximately 260,000 clones, 85% to 90% appearing once. This clone showed up just once. This CDR3 is 13 amino acids long. Germline assignment: CDR1 ENHRY and CDR2 SYGVKD. Trimming took 10 bases from V and 3 from J; bases not matched to a gene: 8.

The receptor's source is a woman in her sixties who had recovered from COVID-19. J is TRBJ1-2 and V is TRBV10-3, with TRBD1 identical over 7 bases. The specimen was PBMCs or T cells enriched from blood (not recorded which). This CDR3 is CATGGGGDYGYTF. The CDR3 DNA follows: TGTGCCACCGGAGGAGGGGGCGACTATGGCTACACCTTC.